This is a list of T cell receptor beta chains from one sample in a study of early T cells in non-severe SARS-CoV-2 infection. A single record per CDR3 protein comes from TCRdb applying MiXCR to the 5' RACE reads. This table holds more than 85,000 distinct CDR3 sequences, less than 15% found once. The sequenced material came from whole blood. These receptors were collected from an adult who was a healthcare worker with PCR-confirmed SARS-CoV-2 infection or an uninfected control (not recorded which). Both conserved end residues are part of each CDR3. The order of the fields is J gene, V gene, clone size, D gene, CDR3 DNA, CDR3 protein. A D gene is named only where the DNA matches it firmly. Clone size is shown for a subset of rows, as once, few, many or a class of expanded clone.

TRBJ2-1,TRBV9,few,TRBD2,TGTGCCAGCAGCGTAGTAGGGACTACTAATGAGCAGTTCTTC,CASSVVGTTNEQFF
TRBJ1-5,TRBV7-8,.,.,TGTGCCAGCAGCTTAATGGGGGGCCAGCCCCAGCATTTT,CASSLMGGQPQHF
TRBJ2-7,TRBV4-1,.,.,TGCGCCAGCAGCCACCTCAGGGACTCCTACGAGCAGTACTTC,CASSHLRDSYEQYF
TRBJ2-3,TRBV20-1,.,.,TGCAGTGCTAGTCCTAATCAGGGGTCTAGCACAGATACGCGGTATTTT,CSASPNQGSSTDTRYF
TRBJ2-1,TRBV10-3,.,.,TGTGCCATCAGTACTATAGGGGAGCAGTTCTTC,CAISTIGEQFF
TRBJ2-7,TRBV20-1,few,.,TGCAGTGCTAGAGAGGCGGGAATGGAGTACGAGCAGTACTTC,CSAREAGMEYEQYF
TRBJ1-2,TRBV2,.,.,TGTGCCAGCAGAGATTTACACCGGGACAAGGCTGCGGGCTACACCTTC,CASRDLHRDKAAGYTF
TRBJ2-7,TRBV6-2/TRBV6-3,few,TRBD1,TGTGCCAGCAGTTACAGGGACAGCTACGAGCAGTACTTC,CASSYRDSYEQYF
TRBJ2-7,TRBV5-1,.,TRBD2,TGCGCCAGCAGCCAGCGTCCCGGGACTAGCGGGAGCTCCTACGAGCAGTACTTC,CASSQRPGTSGSSYEQYF
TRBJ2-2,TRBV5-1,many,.,TGCGCCAGCAGCTCCAGGGGTCCGGTCACCGGGGAGCTGTTTTTT,CASSSRGPVTGELFF
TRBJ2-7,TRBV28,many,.,TGTGCCAGCTCAATGGCCTACGAGCAGTACTTC,CASSMAYEQYF
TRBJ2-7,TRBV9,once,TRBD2,TGTGCCAGCAGCGCCTCAGCGGGAGGACCCTACGAGCAGTACTTC,CASSASAGGPYEQYF
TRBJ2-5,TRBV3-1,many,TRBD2,TGTGCCAGCGGCGCCGGGACTAGCGGAGAGACCCAGTACTTC,CASGAGTSGETQYF
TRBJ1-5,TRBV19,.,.,TGTGCCAGTAGTATGAGGGGCGTACAGCCCCAGCATTTT,CASSMRGVQPQHF
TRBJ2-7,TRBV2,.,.,TGTGCCAGCAGTGTTATCCGCGAGCAGTACTTC,CASSVIREQYF
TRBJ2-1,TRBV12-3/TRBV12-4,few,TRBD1,TGTGCCAGCAGTCTCAGCAGACAGGGGGGTATCAGGCAGTTCTTC,CASSLSRQGGIRQFF
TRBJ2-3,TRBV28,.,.,TGTGCCAGCAGTGAGGACAGCACAGATACGCAGTATTTT,CASSEDSTDTQYF
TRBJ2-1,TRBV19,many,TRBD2,TGTGCCAGTAAGAGCGGGAGGGCCTCCTACAATGAGCAGTTCTTC,CASKSGRASYNEQFF
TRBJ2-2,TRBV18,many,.,TGTGCCAGCTCACGGGACGGCGTTCGCGGGGAGCTGTTTTTT,CASSRDGVRGELFF
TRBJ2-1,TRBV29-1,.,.,TGCAGCGTTGCTCGGGTAGACTTCAATGAGCAGTTCTTC,CSVARVDFNEQFF
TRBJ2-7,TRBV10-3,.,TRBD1,TGTGTCATCGCCCCGGGACAGGGGAAGGTCGAGCAGTACTTC,CVIAPGQGKVEQYF
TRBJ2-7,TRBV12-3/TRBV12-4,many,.,TGTGCCAGCAGTCGCAGACAGGCAGTTTCGCCGTACTTC,CASSRRQAVSPYF
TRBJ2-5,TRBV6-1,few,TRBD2,TGTGCCAGCAGTGAGTCAGGAGCGGGAGGCCCAGAGACCCAGTACTTC,CASSESGAGGPETQYF
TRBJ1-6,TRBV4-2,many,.,TGTGCCAGCAGCCACTCCGAGTCGTCTTCACCCCTCCACTTT,CASSHSESSSPLHF
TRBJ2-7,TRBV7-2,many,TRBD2,TGTGCCAGCAGCTACAGCGGGAGGTTAAACTACGAGCAGTACTTC,CASSYSGRLNYEQYF
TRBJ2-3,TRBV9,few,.,TGTGCCAGCAGCATCCGCACAGATACGCAGTATTTT,CASSIRTDTQYF
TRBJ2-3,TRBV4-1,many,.,TGCGCCAGCAGCCAAGTAGGCAGGGCAGGGAGAAAATATACGCAGTATTTT,CASSQVGRAGRKYTQYF
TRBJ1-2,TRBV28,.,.,TGTGCCAGCAGTTCGGACAGTGCCGTCCCTAACTATGGCTACACCTTC,CASSSDSAVPNYGYTF
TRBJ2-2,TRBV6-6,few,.,TGTGCCAGCAGGGACAGCGTAACCGGGGAGCTGTTTTTT,CASRDSVTGELFF
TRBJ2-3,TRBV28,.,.,TGTGCCAGCAGTCTCCCGATTAGCACAGATACGCAGTATTTT,CASSLPISTDTQYF
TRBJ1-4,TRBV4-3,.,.,TGCGCCAGCAGCCAAAAGCAGGGTTGGGAAAAACTGTTTTTT,CASSQKQGWEKLFF
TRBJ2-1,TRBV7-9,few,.,TGTGCCAGCAGCCGGGAAGAGCGGGTCCCCTACAATGAGCAGTTCTTC,CASSREERVPYNEQFF
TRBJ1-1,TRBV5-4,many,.,TGTGCCAGCAGTCTGGGGAACGCTGAAGCTTTCTTT,CASSLGNAEAFF
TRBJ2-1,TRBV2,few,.,TGTGCCAGCAGTGATGCCTGGAGGGGCCCCCTTGAGCAGTTCTTC,CASSDAWRGPLEQFF
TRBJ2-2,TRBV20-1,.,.,TGCAGCGGGAGTGGGATCGGGGAGCTGTTTTTT,CSGSGIGELFF
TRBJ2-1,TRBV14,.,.,TGTGCCAGCAGCCAAGGCGGGGTCTTGGGGGCCAACTACAATGAGCAGTTCTTC,CASSQGGVLGANYNEQFF
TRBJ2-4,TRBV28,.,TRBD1,TGTGCCAGCAGTCGCACAGGGGACGAAAACATTCAGTACTTC,CASSRTGDENIQYF
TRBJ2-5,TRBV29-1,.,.,TGCAGCGCCCGGGCTGTGCAAGAGACCCAGTACTTC,CSARAVQETQYF